A single sample gave rise to the 18 T cell receptor beta chains below, sequenced in a study of OX40 agonist ivuxolimab in advanced cancers. Clones were read by immunoSEQ multiplex PCR, and TCRdb kept only the in-frame ones, dropping some. The repertoire consists of 35,000 to 40,000 clones, with about 80% occurring once and the leading ten covering 7.5% to 10%. The sequencing here drew on CD4+ or CD8+ T cells sorted from blood, taken in a trial of the OX40 agonist ivuxolimab. The receptor set was obtained from an adult with an advanced solid tumor such as melanoma, head and neck, liver or kidney cancer.

The chain links TRBV7-9 to TRBJ2-1; D may be TRBD2 (6 bases). CDR3 length: 16 residues. CDR1 and CDR2 (germline): SEHNR, FQNEAQ (reference sequence). The ends were cut back, 1 base at V and 4 bases at J, with 14 bases in the middle. The CDR3 DNA sequence: TGTGCCAGCAGCTTAGGGGCGGGATTGTATTACAATGAGCAGTTCTTC. Translation gives CASSLGAGLYYNEQFF.

The chain uses TRBV2 and TRBJ1-2; D not certain. Trimming stripped 6 bases from V and 7 bases from J, with 15 bases between. Germline V lookup: CDR1 SNHLY, CDR2 FYNNEI. CDR3 length: 13 amino acids. The CDR3 nucleotides read TGTGCCAGCAGGGGCGGGGAAAGAAGTGGCTACACCTTC. Translated: CASRGGERSGYTF.

V gene TRBV4-1 combines with J gene TRBJ2-1; 9 nucleotides align to TRBD2. After removal of 0 bases from V and 5 bases from J, the junction contained 2 bases not matched to a gene. The CDR3 sequence is 15 residues long. Germline CDR1 reads MGHRA; CDR2 reads YSYEKL. This CDR3 reads CASSQEAGGNNEQFF. In DNA form, the CDR3 reads TGCGCCAGCAGCCAAGAGGCGGGGGGGAACAATGAGCAGTTCTTC.

V gene TRBV4-1 combines with J gene TRBJ2-5, with a tentative D call TRBD2 (6 bases). The CDR3 covers 16 residues. V lost 4 bases, J lost 2 bases, and 17 bases lay in between. Germline CDR1 and CDR2: MGHRA and YSYEKL. The CDR3 region has the DNA TGCGCCAGCAGCCCAATTCGGGCGGCGGGGCAAGAGACCCAGTACTTC. It translates to CASSPIRAAGQETQYF.

As to this clone: Since the CDR3 does not end with the conserved phenylalanine or tryptophan, this likely comes from a read error. The chain links TRBV15 to TRBJ1-6; 7 nucleotides match TRBD1. CDR1 is LNHNV, CDR2 YYDKDF, per germline (reference sequence). The CDR3 length is 18 residues. The V gene end was trimmed by 3 bases and the J gene end by 0 bases; junction bases not matched to a gene: 8. CDR3: CATSRYLQGSSYNSPLHS. CDR3 nucleotide sequence: TGTGCCACCAGCAGGTACCTACAGGGGAGCTCCTATAATTCACCCCTCCACTCT.

This sequence joins TRBV28 and TRBJ1-2; the match to TRBD1 covers 7 bases. The V gene's germline CDR1 is MDHEN and CDR2 SYDVKM. CDR3 size: 15 residues. The trim removed 7 bases at V and 8 bases at J, leaving 16 bases unmatched. The CDR3 sequence: CASTLGGGGVYGYTF. For the CDR3, the DNA is TGTGCCAGCACCCTCGGAGGGGGCGGGGTCTACGGCTACACCTTC.

The gene calls are TRBV28 and TRBJ2-3; TRBD2 agrees at 9 bases. CDR3 length equals 18 residues. The ends lost 0 bases at V and 0 bases at J; junction bases unmatched: 7. Looked up from germline, CDR1 is MDHEN and CDR2 is SYDVKM. The CDR3 DNA is TGTGCCAGCAGTTTATGGAAGGTGCGGGAGGGAAGCACAGATACGCAGTATTTT. As protein: CASSLWKVREGSTDTQYF. The variable domain in full, completed from reference TRBV28 and TRBJ2-3, reads DVKVTQSSRYLVKRTGEKVFLECVQDMDHENMFWYRQDPGLGLRLIYFSYDVKMKEKGDIPEGYSVSREKKERFSLILESASTNQTSMYLCASSLWKVREGSTDTQYFGPGTRLTVL.

This sequence joins TRBV15 and TRBJ2-7; 8 nucleotides line up with TRBD1. Germline V gene data show CDR1 as LNHNV and CDR2 as YYDKDF (reference sequence). J was trimmed by 5 bases and V by 2 bases; bases with no gene match: 8. The CDR3 is made up of 15 amino acids. The CDR3 protein is CATSRMRDRRDEQYF. CDR3 coding DNA: TGTGCCACCAGCAGAATGCGGGACAGGAGGGACGAGCAGTACTTC.

V is TRBV19 and J is TRBJ1-6; D is unclear. The germline gives CDR1 LNHDA, CDR2 SQIVND (reference sequence). V shed 7 bases and J shed 6 bases, with 7 bases lying between them. The CDR3 spans 12 residues. CDR3 sequence: CASTDGNSPLHF. For the CDR3, the DNA is TGTGCCAGTACCGACGGTAATTCACCCCTCCACTTT.

The chain carries TRBV5-1 and TRBJ2-1; tentatively, D is TRBD1 or TRBD2 (5 bases each). This CDR3 spans 15 amino acids. Trimming cost V 5 bases and J 0 bases, with 12 bases left between them. The germline V gene has CDR1 SGHRS and CDR2 YFSETQ. Written as DNA, the CDR3 is TGCGCCAGCAGGTATGACGGGACCTCCTACAATGAGCAGTTCTTC. This sequence encodes CASRYDGTSYNEQFF.

The chain is built from TRBV19 and TRBJ2-2; 8 bases fit TRBD2. The CDR3 sequence is 13 residues long. V dropped 11 bases and J dropped 4; count of bases not matched to a gene: 6. Per germline, CDR1 LNHDA and CDR2 SQIVND (reference sequence). In DNA, the CDR3 is TGTGCCTCGGCGGGGGGCGTCACCGGGGAGCTGTTTTTT. Translation gives CASAGGVTGELFF.

The chain joins TRBV27 to TRBJ2-1, with TRBD2 matching over 9 bases. The CDR3 extends over 13 amino acids. V trimming: 8 bases; J trimming: 6 bases; junction bases outside the gene matches: 5. Looked up from germline, CDR1 is MNHEY and CDR2 is SMNVEV (reference sequence). For the CDR3, the DNA is TGTGCCAGCCTGGAGCGGGAGGTCAATGAGCAGTTCTTC. It translates to CASLEREVNEQFF.

The rearrangement joins TRBV4-2 to TRBJ1-1, with no clear D. The CDR3 runs 14 residues. V lost 1 base and J lost 1, with 7 bases in between. CDR1 is LGHNA and CDR2 is YNFKEQ in the germline V gene. CDR3 bases: TGTGCCAGCAGCCAAGTAGAGGGGAACACTGAAGCTTTCTTT. Translated, it gives CASSQVEGNTEAFF.

The chain is built from TRBV6-1 and TRBJ2-1; 8 bases fit TRBD2. Germline CDR1 and CDR2: MNHNS and SASEGT. Trimming removed 10 bases from V and 0 bases from J; junction bases left unmatched: 5. The CDR3 loop spans 14 amino acids. The CDR3 DNA sequence: TGTGCCATAATAGCGGGGATCTCCTACAATGAGCAGTTCTTC. This codes for CAIIAGISYNEQFF.

This clone was detected only a few times. The chain has TRBV19 and TRBJ2-7; D is possibly TRBD1 (6 bases). The CDR3 consists of 14 residues. Trimming cost V 6 bases and J 0 bases, with 12 bases left between them. Germline CDR1 LNHDA, CDR2 SQIVND (reference sequence). The CDR3 protein is CASSRGQSSYEQYF. The CDR3 DNA follows: TGTGCCAGTAGCAGGGGACAAAGCTCCTACGAGCAGTACTTC.

This clone was counted a single time. The gene calls are TRBV7-2 and TRBJ2-4; perhaps TRBD2 as D (5 bases). V gave up 1 base and J gave up 1 base, with 8 bases separating them. The V gene's germline CDR1 is SGHTA and CDR2 FQGNSA. The CDR3 covers 15 residues. CDR3 in DNA: TGTGCCAGCAGCTTAGACTGGACTGCCAAAAACATTCAGTACTTC. Amino acids: CASSLDWTAKNIQYF. The whole variable domain, remainder taken from reference TRBV7-2 and TRBJ2-4, is GAGVSQSPSNKVTEKGKDVELRCDPISGHTALYWYRQSLGQGLEFLIYFQGNSAPDKSGLPSDRFSAERTGGSVSTLTIQRTQQEDSAVYLCASSLDWTAKNIQYFGAGTRLSVL.

V gene TRBV19 combines with J gene TRBJ1-5; 8 nucleotides agree with TRBD1. Germline values: CDR1 LNHDA, CDR2 SQIVND (reference sequence). The CDR3 totals 14 residues. Trimming cost V 1 base and J 7 bases; bases outside gene matches: 3. The DNA for the CDR3 is TGTGCCAGTAGTATAGGAGCAGGGGGCCAGCCCCAGCATTTT. This codes for CASSIGAGGQPQHF.

In its sample, this clone was seen a few times. V is TRBV9 and J is TRBJ1-1, with 7 bases fitting TRBD1. The CDR3 covers 14 residues. The germline gives CDR1 SGDLS, CDR2 YYNGEE. V shed 6 bases, J shed 0 bases, and the junction held 5 bases outside the gene matches. This chain's CDR3 is CASNEGQLNTEAFF. As DNA, the CDR3 is TGTGCCAGCAACGAGGGACAGTTGAACACTGAAGCTTTCTTT.